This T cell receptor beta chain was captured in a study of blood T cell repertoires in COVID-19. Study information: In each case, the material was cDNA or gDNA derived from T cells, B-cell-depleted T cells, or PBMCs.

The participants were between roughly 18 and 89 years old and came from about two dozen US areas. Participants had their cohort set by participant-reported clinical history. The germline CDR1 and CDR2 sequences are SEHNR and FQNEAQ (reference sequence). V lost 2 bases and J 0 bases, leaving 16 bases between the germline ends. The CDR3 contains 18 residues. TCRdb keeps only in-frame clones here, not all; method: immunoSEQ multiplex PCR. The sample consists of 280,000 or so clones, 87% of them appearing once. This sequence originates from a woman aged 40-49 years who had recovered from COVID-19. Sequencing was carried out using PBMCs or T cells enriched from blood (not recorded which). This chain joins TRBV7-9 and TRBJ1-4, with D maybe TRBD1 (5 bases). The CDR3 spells CASSLRGLPRSTNEKLFF. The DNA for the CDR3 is TGTGCCAGCAGCTTAAGGGGCCTCCCGCGATCAACTAATGAAAAACTGTTTTTT. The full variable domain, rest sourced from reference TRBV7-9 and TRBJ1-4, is DTGVSQNPRHKITKRGQNVTFRCDPISEHNRLYWYRQTLGQGPEFLTYFQNEAQLEKSRLLSDRFSAERPKGSFSTLEIQRTEQGDSAMYLCASSLRGLPRSTNEKLFFGSGTQLSVL.